The clone carrying this T cell receptor (beta chain) has more than one count but fewer than ten. Study processing details: Using reference gene primer amplification, nucleated cell counts were estimated. This table comes from immunoSEQ multiplex PCR, and its TCRdb copy is limited to in-frame clones, with some not included. V and J calls and clone size are given by that table; D and trimming were obtained from the DNA. The sample lists over 150,000 clones; more than 75% were seen once. The data derive from a study of blood T cell repertoires in COVID-19. Study-level background: The United States, Italy and Spain supplied acute and convalescent COVID-19 samples. T cells, B-cell-depleted T cells, or PBMCs provided the cDNA or gDNA that served as material.

The CDR3 is made up of 15 amino acids. CDR1 and CDR2 (germline): SNHLY, FYNNEI. The trim removed 4 bases at V and 5 bases at J, leaving 8 bases unmatched. The Seattle patients, enrolled during active infection, were followed longitudinally. The sequence came from a woman between 70 and 85 years old with COVID-19, enrolled during active disease. The chain combines TRBV2 with TRBJ1-5; 7 nucleotides line up with TRBD1. Material: peripheral blood. CDR3 DNA sequence: TGTGCCAGCAGTGGACAGGGAGCGGAATATCAGCCCCAGCATTTT. Protein sequence: CASSGQGAEYQPQHF.